The TCR beta chain under discussion was sequenced for a study of Ad26.COV2.S vaccination and SARS-CoV-2 variants. About the research overall: The study gave Ad26.COV2.S intramuscularly, once or twice 56 days apart.

Treatment indicated: roughly 18 received Ad26.COV2.S at low or high dose, single or two shots; roughly 5 received placebo; per-sample allocation not given. Sampling took place 63 days after the first vaccine or placebo injection. CDR3 length: 12 amino acids. V was clipped by 5 bases and J by 10 bases, with 12 bases between them. The germline CDR1 and CDR2 sequences are SEHNR and FQNEAQ (reference sequence). Profiled with immunoSEQ multiplex PCR; TCRdb holds only in-frame clones, not every one. This table has approximately 360,000 clones, 83% appearing once. The input for sequencing was peripheral blood, taken in a trial of Ad26.COV2.S vaccine versus placebo. The origin of this receptor is a person aged 18-60 years who received the Ad26.COV2.S COVID-19 vaccine or a placebo. This sequence joins TRBV7-9 and TRBJ2-1; D is undetermined. The CDR3 spells CASSLVRREQFF. In nucleotides, the CDR3 is TGTGCCAGCAGCCTAGTCCGGCGGGAGCAGTTCTTC.